The T cell receptor beta chain described here comes from a study of T-cell reconstitution after alpha-beta-depleted transplantation in children. Study-wide results and limits: When one year had passed after transplant, most T-cell counts and diversity came from newly produced T cells. Alpha-beta T cells about two months after transplant reportedly derived from several hundred expanded graft clones. The high TCRbeta diversity at day 60 in some patients came from surviving recipient T cells and thymic progenitors.

Turning to this clonotype: Its target is not known.

Germline CDR1 and CDR2: MNHEY and SVGEGT. The length of the CDR3 is 14 residues. Trimming stripped 6 bases from V and 1 base from J, with 12 bases between. This sample's TCRbeta library carried unique molecular identifier barcodes. Each CDR3 protein gets one entry after TCRdb re-called the PCR reads with MiXCR. The repertoire includes 250,000 to 300,000 distinct CDR3 sequences, almost 8% of them detected once, and around 9.8% sits in the top ten. The sample consisted of peripheral blood, taken 360 days after TCRalphabeta/CD19-depleted stem cell transplant. The TCR originated in a female patient aged 2 to 10 who had a stem cell transplant for Fanconi anemia, so the T cells may come from the graft donor. The chain uses TRBV6-2 or TRBV6-3 and TRBJ1-2; D ambiguous. The CDR3 protein is CASSRLRNNYGYTF. The DNA of the CDR3 is TGTGCCAGCAGCCGCCTCAGGAATAACTATGGCTACACCTTC.